One sample yielded the 21 T cell receptor beta chains listed below, sequenced in a study of T cell clusters in autoimmune cytopenias. TRB amplification used roughly 250 ng of peripheral blood genomic DNA. Multiplex touch-down PCR amplified TRB using TRB-A and TRB-B pools in one tube. Each CDR3 protein gets one entry in TCRdb, which reprocessed the multiplex PCR reads and gives no DNA. The listing contains 8,000 or so distinct CDR3 sequences. Specimen: peripheral blood. These receptors originate from a human donor with an autoimmune cytopenia or autoimmune hepatitis (not recorded which).

The genes are TRBV5-4 and TRBJ1-1. CDR1 and CDR2 from the germline V gene are SGHNT and YYREEE (reference sequence). This CDR3 has 14 amino acids. CDR3 protein: CASSLDRRNTEAFF.

The V and J genes are TRBV20-1 and TRBJ2-7; lacking DNA, the TRBD2 call made by TCRdb goes unchecked. Germline V lookup: CDR1 DFQATT, CDR2 SNEGSKA (reference sequence). The CDR3 is 14 amino acids. The CDR3 loop is CSARPGLAGVEQYF.

This clonotype is identified as medium-sized from frequency. The chain carries TRBV29-1 and TRBJ1-4; TCRdb picks TRBD1, but there is no DNA to check that call. The CDR3 extends over 13 amino acids. CDR1 SQVTM and CDR2 ANQGSEA come from the germline V gene. CDR3 sequence: CSVTGWPNEKLFF.

The genes are TRBV20-1 and TRBJ2-7; the D gene TCRdb calls, TRBD1, cannot be checked with no DNA. The CDR3 runs to 12 residues. Per germline, CDR1 DFQATT and CDR2 SNEGSKA (reference sequence). CDR3 residues: CSASPPSYEQYF.

This clonotype is deemed medium-sized (0.01 to 0.1%) by its frequency. The chain links TRBV6-5 to TRBJ1-2; the TCRdb D gene call, TRBD1, has no DNA to confirm it. Germline-derived CDR1 and CDR2 are MNHEY and SVGAGI. This CDR3 comprises 17 residues. CDR3: CASSYLPNRGRNYGYTF.

This clonotype is called medium-sized based on its frequency. The chain has TRBV15 and TRBJ2-5; TCRdb outputs TRBD2, but without DNA this stays unchecked. CDR1 is LNHNV and CDR2 is YYDKDF in the germline V gene (reference sequence). This CDR3 has 14 residues. Here the CDR3 reads CATSRDTGRETQYF.

This clonotype shows up as medium-sized by frequency. The rearrangement joins TRBV29-1 to TRBJ1-1; TCRdb calls TRBD1, which cannot be checked without DNA. The CDR3 has 18 amino acids. CDR1 is SQVTM and CDR2 is ANQGSEA in the germline V gene. This CDR3 reads CSVGGRGQTGNIGTEAFF. Full variable domain (rest looked up from reference TRBV29-1 and TRBJ1-1): SAVISQKPSRDICQRGTSLTIQCQVDSQVTMMFWYRQQPGQSLTLIATANQGSEATYESGFVIDKFPISRPNLTFSTLTVSNMSPEDSSIYLCSVGGRGQTGNIGTEAFFGQGTRLTVV.

CDR3 sequence: CASSERGGTAHYNEQFF. The V and J genes are TRBV6-1 and TRBJ2-1; lacking DNA, the TRBD2 call made by TCRdb goes unchecked. CDR1 MNHNS and CDR2 SASEGT come from the germline V gene. The CDR3 consists of 17 residues.

The J gene is TRBJ2-2, the V gene TRBV12-3 or TRBV12-4. The CDR3 loop spans 13 amino acids. The CDR3 sequence: CASSLAVTGELFF.

This rearrangement joins TRBV7-2 to TRBJ2-3; the TCRdb call, TRBD1, lacks DNA for checking. Germline V gene sequence: CDR1 SGHTA, CDR2 FQGNSA. This CDR3 region has 15 residues. The CDR3 loop is CASSFGTGDSDTQYF.

The chain has TRBV5-6 and TRBJ2-1; TCRdb's assignment of TRBD1 cannot be checked, as there is no DNA. Germline V CDR1 and CDR2: SGHDT, YYEEEE. The CDR3 contains 15 residues. The CDR3 is CASSQDRGSLNEQFF.

The J gene is TRBJ2-5, the V gene TRBV19; the D call of TRBD1 rests on TCRdb alone, since no DNA is present to check it. CDR3 length: 14 amino acids. From germline, CDR1 is LNHDA and CDR2 SQIVND (reference sequence). Here the CDR3 reads CASSPPGFKETQYF.

The rearrangement uses TRBV12-3 or TRBV12-4 and TRBJ2-7. CDR3 length equals 13 residues. CDR3 protein: CASSLGGPYEQYF.

The V gene is TRBV19, the J gene TRBJ1-1; lacking DNA, the TRBD1 call made by TCRdb goes unchecked. This CDR3 is 13 amino acids long. Germline V lookup: CDR1 LNHDA, CDR2 SQIVND (reference sequence). The CDR3 here is CASSVRVDAEAFF.

The chain recombines TRBV27 with TRBJ2-7; TCRdb indicates TRBD1, and absent DNA this call remains unverified. The germline gives CDR1 MNHEY, CDR2 SMNVEV (reference sequence). The CDR3 extends over 14 amino acids. The CDR3 here is CASRAQDRAYEQYF.

This chain uses TRBV5-1 with TRBJ2-2. The CDR3 runs to 14 residues. In germline, CDR1 is SGHRS, CDR2 YFSETQ. CDR3 in amino acids: CASSLSDIGGELFF.

This rearrangement joins TRBV5-6 to TRBJ2-6. CDR3 length equals 16 residues. Germline V lookup: CDR1 SGHDT, CDR2 YYEEEE. The CDR3 sequence is CASSHSWGSGANVLTF.

By frequency, this clonotype registers medium-sized. The V call is TRBV19, the J call TRBJ1-6. The CDR3 length is 12 residues. The germline V gene encodes CDR1 LNHDA and CDR2 SQIVND (reference sequence). CDR3 in amino acids: CASSIGTSPLHF.

The chain carries TRBV27 and TRBJ1-5; TCRdb lists TRBD1, though no DNA is available to test this call. CDR1 is MNHEY and CDR2 is SMNVEV in the germline V gene (reference sequence). CDR3 length: 13 amino acids. CDR3 amino acids: CASSSNRRQPQHF.

The chain is built from TRBV13 and TRBJ2-4; TCRdb indicates TRBD1, and absent DNA this call remains unverified. From germline, CDR1 is PRHDT and CDR2 FYEKMQ (reference sequence). The CDR3 consists of 16 residues. CDR3 sequence: CASSLGAGQGKNIQYF.

V and J are TRBV18 and TRBJ2-1; no DNA is available, so the TRBD1 call from TCRdb remains unchecked. Germline V CDR1 and CDR2: KGHSH, LQKENI. The CDR3 runs to 14 residues. The CDR3 region is CASSSDRVGNEQFF.